A selection of T cell receptor beta chains follows, all from one sample in a study of CD8 T cells in ankylosing spondylitis. TCRdb processed the 5' RACE reads anew with MiXCR; each CDR3 protein has one entry. The data contain hundreds of thousands of distinct CDR3 sequences, roughly 32% of them singletons. Sequencing used blood, either unsorted or a sorted T cell fraction (not recorded which). These receptors all stem from a male donor with ankylosing spondylitis or in good health (not recorded which). The CDR3 runs from the conserved cysteine through the conserved F or W. Each record gives: clone size, CDR3 length, V gene, J gene, D gene, CDR3 DNA, CDR3 protein. A D gene is named only where the DNA matches it firmly. Expanded clones are given a class, and other clones once, few, many or no size at all.

>NA|15|TRBV12-3/TRBV12-4|TRBJ2-2|NA
TGTGCCAGCAGCCAACGGACAGCTGATGGGGGGGAGCTGTTTTTT
CASSQRTADGGELFF
>few|13|TRBV12-3/TRBV12-4|TRBJ2-3|NA
TGTGCCAGCACAACTTGGAGCACAGATACGCAGTATTTT
CASTTWSTDTQYF
>NA|20|TRBV11-1|TRBJ2-7|NA
TGTGCCAGCAGCTTAGGGTCCGTCCGGGGGCCAGAAATTCCCTCCTACGAGCAGTACTTC
CASSLGSVRGPEIPSYEQYF
>NA|15|TRBV20-1|TRBJ2-3|TRBD1
TGCAGTGCTACGCTAGGACAGGGGGCCCCAGATACGCAGTATTTT
CSATLGQGAPDTQYF
>few|13|TRBV10-1|TRBJ1-1|NA
TGCGCCAGCAGTGAGTTTGTGGCCGGGGAAGCTTTCTTT
CASSEFVAGEAFF
>once|16|TRBV10-3|TRBJ1-3|TRBD1
TGTGCCATCAGTGATCGGGACAGGGGCTCTGGAAACACCATATATTTT
CAISDRDRGSGNTIYF
>few|14|TRBV12-3/TRBV12-4|TRBJ2-5|NA
TGTGCCAGCAAGGTCAGACGGATGGGGGAGACCCAGTACTTC
CASKVRRMGETQYF
>few|13|TRBV29-1|TRBJ2-7|NA
TGCAGCGTTGAGTCCGGGACACCCTACGAGCAGTACTTC
CSVESGTPYEQYF
>NA|14|TRBV7-3|TRBJ2-5|NA
TGTGCCAGCAGCTTACTTCCCAGAGGGGAGACCCAGTACTTC
CASSLLPRGETQYF
>many|10|TRBV29-1|TRBJ2-7|NA
TGCAGCGTTGTTACGGGGGAGCAGTACTTC
CSVVTGEQYF
>NA|14|TRBV6-1|TRBJ1-1|TRBD1
TGTGCCAGCAGTGATCAGGGGGATGGCACTGAAGCTTTCTTT
CASSDQGDGTEAFF
>few|16|TRBV6-5|TRBJ1-5|NA
TGTGCCAGCAGTTACTCGCCCTTCAGGGATGGTCAGCCCCAGCATTTT
CASSYSPFRDGQPQHF
>many|11|TRBV29-1|TRBJ2-7|NA
TGCAGCGTCGCCGAATCCTACGAGCAGTACTTC
CSVAESYEQYF
>few|12|TRBV10-2|TRBJ2-3|NA
TGCGCCAGCAGTGATGGGGCAGATACGCAGTATTTT
CASSDGADTQYF
>NA|16|TRBV5-1|TRBJ1-1|NA
TGCGCCAGCAGCTTGCGTATCGCGGGGACACGGACTGAAGCTTTCTTT
CASSLRIAGTRTEAFF
>NA|17|TRBV12-3/TRBV12-4|TRBJ2-7|NA
TGTGCCAGCAGTTTATCTATCGGGCTGGGGCAGACCTACGAGCAGTACTTC
CASSLSIGLGQTYEQYF
>few|15|TRBV12-3/TRBV12-4|TRBJ2-1|TRBD2
TGTGCCAGCAGCAAACTAGCGGGGGGTTACAATGAGCAGTTCTTC
CASSKLAGGYNEQFF
>NA|16|TRBV20-1|TRBJ2-5|NA
TGCAGTGCTAGAGATTCCGGACGCTGGGGCCAAGAGACCCAGTACTTC
CSARDSGRWGQETQYF
>NA|15|TRBV29-1|TRBJ2-1|TRBD2
TGCAGCGTTTCTACAGGGACTAGCGTTTCGGGTGAGCAGTTCTTC
CSVSTGTSVSGEQFF
>NA|13|TRBV10-3|TRBJ2-7|NA
TGTGCCATCACTAACAGGGATGGGGACGAGCAGTACTTC
CAITNRDGDEQYF
>NA|15|TRBV15|TRBJ1-2|TRBD1
TGTGCCACCAGCAGGACCGGGACAGGCGTTAAAGGCTACACCTTC
CATSRTGTGVKGYTF
>NA|16|TRBV6-5|TRBJ2-3|TRBD2
TGTGCCAGCAGTTACTCGACTAGCGGGCGGACAGATACGCAGTATTTT
CASSYSTSGRTDTQYF
>NA|13|TRBV7-3|TRBJ2-2|NA
TGTGCCAGCAGCTTAAGTTACACCGGGGAGCTGTTTTTT
CASSLSYTGELFF
>once|13|TRBV10-2|TRBJ2-3|NA
TGCGCCAGCAACGAGCGTTTTACCGATACGCAGTATTTT
CASNERFTDTQYF
>NA|13|TRBV7-3|TRBJ1-2|NA
TGTGCCAGCAGCCCCGGGCAGGGCGATGGCTACACCTTC
CASSPGQGDGYTF
>NA|14|TRBV7-9|TRBJ2-1|NA
TGTGCCAGCAGCTTAGCGGCCGAATACAATGAGCAGTTCTTC
CASSLAAEYNEQFF
>few|13|TRBV10-3|TRBJ2-3|NA
TGTGCCATCAGTGTCATGGCTTCAGATACGCAGTATTTT
CAISVMASDTQYF
>NA|14|TRBV29-1|TRBJ2-1|NA
TGCAGCGTTGTAGGTCAGGGTGGGTCCGATGAGCAGTTCTTC
CSVVGQGGSDEQFF
>many|14|TRBV29-1|TRBJ2-1|NA
TGCAGCGTTGATTCGGGTGACTCCTACAATGAGCAGTTCTTC
CSVDSGDSYNEQFF
>NA|13|TRBV30|TRBJ1-2|NA
TGTGCCTGGAGTGTAACGAAAAGTAGTGGCTACACCTTC
CAWSVTKSSGYTF
>many|10|TRBV29-1|TRBJ2-3|NA
TGCAGCGGTCTCACAGATACGCAGTATTTT
CSGLTDTQYF
>few|13|TRBV7-7|TRBJ2-3|TRBD2
TGTGCCAGCAGCTCTAGCGGGGCAGATACGCAGTATTTT
CASSSSGADTQYF
>NA|15|TRBV20-1|TRBJ2-1|NA
TGCAGTGCTAGAGTTCCGGGTTTCTCCTACAATGAGCAGTTCTTC
CSARVPGFSYNEQFF
>few|12|TRBV5-1|TRBJ2-2|NA
TGCGCCAGCAGGCAAAACACCGGGGAGCTGTTTTTT
CASRQNTGELFF
>few|14|TRBV10-3|TRBJ1-6|TRBD1
TGTGCCATCAGTATAGGGGGCACGGATTCACCCCTCCACTTT
CAISIGGTDSPLHF
>many|17|TRBV5-8|TRBJ2-5|TRBD1
TGTGCCAGCAGCTTAACCGGGACAGGGGTATTCGGGGAGACCCAGTACTTC
CASSLTGTGVFGETQYF
>NA|13|TRBV9|TRBJ1-2|NA
TGTGCCAGCAGCACGGAGACAGGCTATGGCTACACCTTC
CASSTETGYGYTF
>few|14|TRBV7-9|TRBJ2-7|NA
TGTGCCAGCAGCTTCGGGCGCACGGTCAACGAGCAGTACTTC
CASSFGRTVNEQYF
>NA|14|TRBV5-6|TRBJ2-7|NA
TGTGCCAGCAGCTTAACGAAGGATATCTACGAGCAGTACTTC
CASSLTKDIYEQYF
>few|16|TRBV5-6|TRBJ2-3|NA
TGTGCCAGCAGCCCGATACCAGGGCCCTCGATGAATACGCAGTATTTT
CASSPIPGPSMNTQYF
>NA|12|TRBV15|TRBJ2-1|NA
TGTGCCACCAGCAGAGTTAGAGTCGAGCAGTTCTTC
CATSRVRVEQFF
>few|15|TRBV10-3|TRBJ2-7|NA
TGTGCCATCAAGAGGGAGGGGGTAAGCTCCTACGAGCAGTACTTC
CAIKREGVSSYEQYF
>few|15|TRBV20-1|TRBJ2-7|NA
TGCAGTGCTAGAGATTTTAGGGGGAGATCCTACGAGCAGTACTTC
CSARDFRGRSYEQYF
>few|14|TRBV15|TRBJ2-2|NA
TGTGCCACTACTGGGGGCGTCAGCACCGGGGAGCTGTTTTTT
CATTGGVSTGELFF
>NA|14|TRBV5-6|TRBJ2-3|NA
TGTGCCAGCAGCTTGAGGGGGGCCGGTGATACGCAGTATTTT
CASSLRGAGDTQYF
>NA|15|TRBV4-1|TRBJ2-3|NA
TGCGCCAGCAGCCAAGATGAGGGAGGCACAGATACGCAGTATTTT
CASSQDEGGTDTQYF
>NA|15|TRBV2|TRBJ2-1|TRBD2
TGTGCCAGCAGCGAACTAGCGGCCTCCTACAATGAGCAGTTCTTC
CASSELAASYNEQFF
>few|12|TRBV4-1|TRBJ2-1|NA
TGCGCCAGCAGCCACCTTCCCCGTGAGCAGTTCTTC
CASSHLPREQFF
>NA|15|TRBV6-5|TRBJ2-1|NA
TGTGCCAGCAGTTACAAGGGGCCCTATTACAATGAGCAGTTCTTC
CASSYKGPYYNEQFF
>once|11|TRBV29-1|TRBJ2-5|NA
TGCAGCGTGGGCGGCCGAGAGACCCAGTACTTC
CSVGGRETQYF
>few|18|TRBV12-3/TRBV12-4|TRBJ1-1|TRBD1
TGTGCCAGCAGTTTAAGACAGGGGGCTTGGCATGAAAGCACTGAAGCTTTCTTT
CASSLRQGAWHESTEAFF
>many|12|TRBV29-1|TRBJ1-1|NA
TGCAGCGCCAGGACAGCGGACACTGAAGCTTTCTTT
CSARTADTEAFF
>NA|14|TRBV7-3|TRBJ2-1|TRBD2
TGTGCCAGCAGCGCAACTAGCGGGGGGCGGGAGCAGTTCTTC
CASSATSGGREQFF
>few|14|TRBV20-1|TRBJ1-4|NA
TGCAGTGCTAGAGATAGTGGTGGCAGGGGCATACTGTTTTTT
CSARDSGGRGILFF
>NA|13|TRBV12-3/TRBV12-4|TRBJ1-2|NA
TGTGCCAGCAGGGGTACAGCAACCTATGGCTACACCTTC
CASRGTATYGYTF
>NA|14|TRBV20-1|TRBJ1-2|NA
TGCAGTGCTAGAGACGCCACAAGTAACTATGGCTACACCTTC
CSARDATSNYGYTF
>NA|14|TRBV5-6|TRBJ1-6|NA
TGTGCCAGCAGCCCTGACAGGACTGGTTCACCCCTCCACTTT
CASSPDRTGSPLHF
>once|15|TRBV7-6|TRBJ2-5|TRBD1
TGTGCCAGCAGCATAAGGACAGGCGAACAAGAGACCCAGTACTTC
CASSIRTGEQETQYF